This T cell receptor beta chain was profiled in a study of T cells and Merkel cell carcinoma outcomes. The protocol was immunoSEQ multiplex PCR, while the TCRdb copy is restricted to in-frame clones and leaves out a portion. The sample consists of thousands of clones, about four fifths of them appearing once. This CDR3 spans 16 amino acids. Germline V CDR1 and CDR2: SGHDN, FVKESK. V lost 0 bases and J 4 bases, leaving 14 bases between the germline ends. The receptor was derived from a human donor with Merkel cell carcinoma. Some clones in this sample may be carry-over from other donors' samples. The chain carries TRBV14 and TRBJ2-3; D not certain. The source material was tumor tissue from Merkel cell carcinoma. CDR3 region: CASSQDPGYVADTQYF. CDR3 coding DNA: TGTGCCAGCAGCCAAGATCCGGGTTATGTGGCAGATACGCAGTATTTT.